These T cell receptor beta chains were read from a single sample in a study of T cells in Graves' hyperthyroidism and ophthalmopathy. TCRdb recomputed calls from the multiplex PCR reads with MiXCR, one row per CDR3 protein. The repertoire holds approximately 700,000 distinct CDR3 sequences, 45% seen once, with 6.5% to 9% in the top ten. Sequencing was performed on peripheral blood or thyroid tissue (not recorded which). All receptors derive from an adult man with Graves' disease, either hyperthyroidism or ophthalmopathy (not recorded which). The CDR3 runs from the conserved cysteine through the conserved F or W. D genes are given only for firm matches. Clone size is given for some rows only: seen once, a few or many times, or a class if the clone is expanded.

TRBD1	TRBJ1-5	TRBV12-3/TRBV12-4	few	TGTGCCAGCAGTCCCCGGACAGGGGCACACAGTCAGCCCCAGCATTTT	CASSPRTGAHSQPQHF
-	TRBJ2-5	TRBV12-3/TRBV12-4	-	TGTGCCAGCAGCCTACAGTTTCAAGAGACCCAGTACTTC	CASSLQFQETQYF
TRBD1	TRBJ1-1	TRBV7-6	once	TGTGCCAGCAGCCCGGGACAGTCCGACACTGAAGCTTTCTTT	CASSPGQSDTEAFF
-	TRBJ2-7	TRBV7-2	many	TGTGCCAGCAGCCCTGGACAGTACGAGCAGTACTTC	CASSPGQYEQYF
TRBD1	TRBJ1-1	TRBV29-1	few	TGCAGTGGTAGGACAGGGGACACTGAAGCTTTCTTT	CSGRTGDTEAFF
-	TRBJ2-7	TRBV14	few	TGTGCCAGCAGCCAAGTAGAAACACAGCCCCATTACTTC	CASSQVETQPHYF
-	TRBJ1-2	TRBV5-8	-	TGTGCCAGCAGCCCGTCGGGACCTGCGCTCTATGGCTACACCTTC	CASSPSGPALYGYTF
-	TRBJ2-1	TRBV24-1	-	TGTGCCACCAGTGATTTAACCCGAGCTGCCCACAATGAGCAGTTCTTC	CATSDLTRAAHNEQFF
-	TRBJ1-5	TRBV2	few	TGTGCCAGCAGTGAAGCGAGCAGCGTCAGGAATCAGCCCCAGCATTTT	CASSEASSVRNQPQHF
TRBD1	TRBJ2-5	TRBV29-1	-	TGCAGCGGCCGGGACAGGGCAGGAGTGGAGACCCAGTACTTC	CSGRDRAGVETQYF
TRBD1	TRBJ1-5	TRBV7-9	-	TGTGCCAGCAGCTTAGGGCCCGGGACAGGGAAAGGGCATCAGCCCCAGCATTTT	CASSLGPGTGKGHQPQHF
-	TRBJ2-7	TRBV10-1	-	TGCGCCAGCAGTGAGTCTAGAGGATCCCGAGGGGTTTACGAGCAGTACTTC	CASSESRGSRGVYEQYF